Following are 20 T cell receptor beta chains from one sample sequenced in a study of T cells in Graves' hyperthyroidism and ophthalmopathy. Amplification yielded TCR beta CDR3 regions, with RNA transcripts as the source. Primed by the HTBI set, a first-round RT-PCR was run on the TCR CDR3. TCRdb independently ran MiXCR on the multiplex PCR reads; one entry per CDR3 protein. Among about 410,000 distinct CDR3 sequences listed, 14% were seen once. The sequenced sample consisted of blood. All receptors derive from a woman aged 30 to 39 with Graves' ophthalmopathy.

This clonotype appeared many times. V gene TRBV20-1 combines with J gene TRBJ2-7; maybe TRBD1 (6 bases). Germline lookup yields CDR1 DFQATT and CDR2 SNEGSKA (reference sequence). CDR3 length: 15 residues. Trimming took 5 bases from V and 2 from J, leaving 19 bases between them. CDR3 loop: CSAYQGGRLTYEQYF. CDR3 nucleotide sequence: TGCAGTGCTTACCAAGGGGGTCGATTAACCTACGAGCAGTACTTC.

This clonotype has ten or more counts. The chain uses TRBV5-1 and TRBJ2-2; TRBD2 matches at 14 bases. This CDR3 comprises 18 residues. Germline CDR1 is SGHRS and CDR2 is YFSETQ. J gave up 1 base and V 4 bases, and 6 bases lay outside the gene matches. The CDR3 coding sequence is TGCGCCAGCAGCCCTGGACTAGCGGGGGGCCGGAACACCGGGGAGCTGTTTTTT. It encodes CASSPGLAGGRNTGELFF.

This clonotype was found many times. The chain recombines TRBV20-1 with TRBJ2-5; weak D call: TRBD1 (6 bases). Trimming took 0 bases from V and 4 from J, leaving 18 bases between them. Per germline, CDR1 DFQATT and CDR2 SNEGSKA (reference sequence). The CDR3 totals 16 residues. This chain's CDR3 is CSAREEDSFSIETQYF. CDR3 nucleotide sequence: TGCAGTGCTAGAGAAGAGGACAGTTTCTCTATAGAGACCCAGTACTTC.

The sample holds many counts of this clonotype. The chain combines TRBV30 with TRBJ2-7, with D perhaps matching TRBD1 (6 bases). The V end lost 0 bases, the J end lost 3 bases, and 9 bases lay between the germline ends. The CDR3 spans 13 residues. Germline V gene sequence: CDR1 GTSNPN, CDR2 SVGIG (reference sequence). CDR3 coding DNA: TGTGCCTGGAGTGTTGTCAGGGGCTACGAGCAGTACTTC. This codes for CAWSVVRGYEQYF. Using reference TRBV30 and TRBJ2-7 for the parts outside the CDR3, the full variable domain is SQTIHQWPATLVQPVGSPLSLECTVEGTSNPNLYWYRQAAGRGLQLLFYSVGIGQISSEVPQNLSASRPQDRQFILSSKKLLLSDSGFYLCAWSVVRGYEQYFGPGTRLTVT.

This clonotype was picked up many times. The rearrangement joins TRBV11-2 to TRBJ2-3; possibly TRBD2 for D (5 bases). CDR1 SGHAT and CDR2 FQNNGV come from the germline V gene. Trimming removed 1 base from V and 4 bases from J, with 6 bases in between. This CDR3 region has 13 residues. CDR3 coding DNA: TGTGCCAGCAGCTTAGTTAGCGCAGATACGCAGTATTTT. This translates into CASSLVSADTQYF.

This clonotype was detected only a few times. This chain joins TRBV9 and TRBJ2-1; D unclear. V lost 3 bases and J 9 bases, leaving 4 bases between the germline ends. The CDR3 loop spans 10 amino acids. CDR1 and CDR2 (germline): SGDLS, YYNGEE. The CDR3 DNA follows: TGTGCCAGCAGCGGAAGTGAGCAGTTCTTC. Translated, it gives CASSGSEQFF.

This clonotype was recorded a few times. The rearrangement links TRBV10-3 to TRBJ1-2, with D unclear. Germline CDR1 is ENHRY and CDR2 is SYGVKD. V lost 0 bases, J lost 4 bases, and 12 bases lay in between. The CDR3 has 15 residues. The chain's CDR3 is CAISESFDSAYGYTF. For the CDR3, the DNA is TGTGCCATCAGTGAGTCGTTTGACTCTGCCTATGGCTACACCTTC.

The sample holds many counts of this clonotype. The V gene is TRBV20-1, the J gene TRBJ2-2; no firm D call. Germline CDR1 reads DFQATT; CDR2 reads SNEGSKA (reference sequence). This CDR3 spans 14 amino acids. The V gene lost 6 bases and the J gene lost 0 bases, with 11 bases spanning the gap. CDR3 in amino acids: CSAVGPTNTGELFF. CDR3 coding DNA: TGCAGTGCCGTTGGACCCACGAACACCGGGGAGCTGTTTTTT.

The J gene is TRBJ1-2, the V gene TRBV9, with D hard to call. There are 13 residues in the CDR3. Trimming cost V 0 bases and J 6 bases, with 9 bases left between them. CDR1 and CDR2 (germline): SGDLS, YYNGEE. The CDR3 DNA follows: TGTGCCAGCAGCGTAGAAGGGCTTAATGGCTACACCTTC. This encodes CASSVEGLNGYTF. The full variable domain, completed using reference TRBV9 and TRBJ1-2, is DSGVTQTPKHLITATGQRVTLRCSPRSGDLSVYWYQQSLDQGLQFLIQYYNGEERAKGNILERFSAQQFPDLHSELNLSSLELGDSALYFCASSVEGLNGYTFGSGTRLTVV.

This chain joins TRBV19 and TRBJ2-1; a possible D gene is TRBD1 (6 bases). V dropped 7 bases and J dropped 7 bases, with 17 bases sitting between them. CDR1 and CDR2 (germline): LNHDA, SQIVND (reference sequence). The CDR3 length is 14 residues. The CDR3 nucleotides read TGTGCCAGTAATACAAGAGGGGGTATAAATGAGCAGTTCTTC. Its protein is CASNTRGGINEQFF.

There are a few counts of this clonotype. V and J are TRBV20-1 and TRBJ2-5; TRBD2 matches 9 bases. The CDR3 spans 15 residues. Trimming removed 4 bases from V and 1 base from J; junction bases left unmatched: 7. The V gene's germline CDR1 is DFQATT and CDR2 SNEGSKA (reference sequence). This CDR3 reads CSATLRAGGQETQYF. CDR3 bases: TGCAGTGCTACCCTACGAGCGGGGGGCCAAGAGACCCAGTACTTC.

This clonotype was detected many times. V and J are TRBV15 and TRBJ1-4, with D possibly being TRBD1 (5 bases). The V gene's germline CDR1 is LNHNV and CDR2 YYDKDF (reference sequence). Trimming shortened V by 0 bases and J by 8 bases, and 22 bases separated the two germline ends. The CDR3 is 18 amino acids. For the CDR3, the DNA is TGTGCCACCAGCAGAGATAGCGACAGTGCCTCAACGCGGGAAAAACTGTTTTTT. It yields the protein CATSRDSDSASTREKLFF.

This clonotype has ten or more counts. The chain links TRBV6-1 to TRBJ2-1; no clear D. The CDR3 extends over 15 amino acids. V lost 3 bases to trimming and J lost 5 bases, with 14 bases between them. Germline V CDR1 and CDR2: MNHNS, SASEGT. In DNA form, the CDR3 reads TGTGCCAGCAGTGACCGGAAAGGATTGAACAATGAGCAGTTCTTC. Translating gives CASSDRKGLNNEQFF.

To note about this clonotype: Possible read error: a much larger clone is one base away. The CDR3 DNA reads TGTGCCAGCGGCGCCGCGGAGTATGGCTACACCTTC. Its translation: CASGAAEYGYTF. The V call is TRBV7-2, the J call TRBJ1-2; D unresolved. CDR3 length equals 12 residues. The V and J ends lost 8 bases and 5 bases respectively, with 12 bases between them. Germline lookup yields CDR1 SGHTA and CDR2 FQGNSA.

This clonotype was observed many times. This chain uses TRBV5-1 with TRBJ1-1, with 9 positions matching TRBD1. CDR1 SGHRS and CDR2 YFSETQ come from the germline V gene. The CDR3 length is 15 residues. Germline trimming cut 4 bases from V and 6 bases from J; bases unmatched to any gene: 10. The CDR3 DNA is TGCGCCAGCAGCATTCCGGGACAGGGTCGCGCTGAAGCTTTCTTT. Encoded protein: CASSIPGQGRAEAFF.

This clonotype was picked up many times. V gene TRBV4-1 combines with J gene TRBJ1-2; TRBD1 might be the D (6 bases). Germline CDR1 is MGHRA and CDR2 is YSYEKL. The V end was cut by 0 bases, the J end by 4 bases, with 12 bases between. The CDR3 has 15 amino acids. CDR3 nucleotides: TGCGCCAGCAGCCAAGATGGTGGCAGGGGCTATGGCTACACCTTC. Its protein is CASSQDGGRGYGYTF.

There are many counts of this clonotype. This chain's CDR3 is CSASSAQSPIYEQYF. For the CDR3, the DNA is TGCAGTGCTAGTAGTGCCCAAAGCCCAATCTACGAGCAGTACTTC. V and J are TRBV20-1 and TRBJ2-7, with D unresolved. V lost 3 bases and J 3 bases, leaving 18 bases between the germline ends. The CDR3 contains 15 residues. Germline CDR1 is DFQATT and CDR2 is SNEGSKA (reference sequence).

This clonotype was found many times. V gene TRBV12-5 combines with J gene TRBJ2-3; TRBD2 might be the D (7 bases). CDR3 length: 16 residues. CDR1 is LGHNT, CDR2 FRNRAP, per germline. The V and J ends lost 6 bases and 6 bases respectively, with 22 bases between them. In DNA, the CDR3 is TGTGCTAGTGGAACCACGGTGGGGGGGCCATGGGATACGCAGTATTTT. This sequence encodes CASGTTVGGPWDTQYF.

The gene calls are TRBV29-1 and TRBJ2-3; D may match TRBD1 or TRBD2 (7 bases each). V lost 8 bases and J 4 bases, leaving 13 bases between the germline ends. Per the germline V gene, CDR1 is SQVTM and CDR2 is ANQGSEA. The CDR3 has 12 residues. The CDR3 loop is CSSQGRADTQYF. The CDR3 region has the DNA TGCAGCTCACAGGGGAGGGCAGATACGCAGTATTTT.

The genes are TRBV19 and TRBJ1-1, with D hard to call. The CDR3 consists of 16 residues. CDR1 LNHDA and CDR2 SQIVND come from the germline V gene (reference sequence). Trimming stripped 3 bases from V and 0 bases from J, with 14 bases between. CDR3 sequence: CASSMTDRLMNTEAFF. The CDR3 DNA reads as TGTGCCAGTAGTATGACCGACCGTCTGATGAACACTGAAGCTTTCTTT. The whole variable domain, filled in from reference TRBV19 and TRBJ1-1, reads DGGITQSPKYLFRKEGQNVTLSCEQNLNHDAMYWYRQDPGQGLRLIYYSQIVNDFQKGDIAEGYSVSREKKESFPLTVTSAQKNPTAFYLCASSMTDRLMNTEAFFGQGTRLTVV.